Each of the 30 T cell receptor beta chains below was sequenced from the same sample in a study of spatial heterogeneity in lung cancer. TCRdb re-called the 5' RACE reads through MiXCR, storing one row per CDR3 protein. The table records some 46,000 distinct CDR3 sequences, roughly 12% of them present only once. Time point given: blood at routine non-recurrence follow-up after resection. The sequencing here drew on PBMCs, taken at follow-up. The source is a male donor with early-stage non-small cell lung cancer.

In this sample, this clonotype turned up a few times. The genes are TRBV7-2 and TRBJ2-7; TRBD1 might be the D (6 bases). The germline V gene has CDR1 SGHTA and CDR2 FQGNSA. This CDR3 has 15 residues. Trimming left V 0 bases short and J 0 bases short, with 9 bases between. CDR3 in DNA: TGTGCCAGCAGCTTAGCAGAGGGGGTCTCCTACGAGCAGTACTTC. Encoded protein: CASSLAEGVSYEQYF. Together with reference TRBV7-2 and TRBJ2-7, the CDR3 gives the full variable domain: GAGVSQSPSNKVTEKGKDVELRCDPISGHTALYWYRQSLGQGLEFLIYFQGNSAPDKSGLPSDRFSAERTGGSVSTLTIQRTQQEDSAVYLCASSLAEGVSYEQYFGPGTRLTVT.

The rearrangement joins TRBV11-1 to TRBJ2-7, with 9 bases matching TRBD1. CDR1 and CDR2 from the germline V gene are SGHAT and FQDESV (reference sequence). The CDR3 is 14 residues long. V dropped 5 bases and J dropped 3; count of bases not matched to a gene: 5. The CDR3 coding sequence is TGTGCCAGCAGCCCACAGGGGGCGAGCTACGAGCAGTACTTC. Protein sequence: CASSPQGASYEQYF.

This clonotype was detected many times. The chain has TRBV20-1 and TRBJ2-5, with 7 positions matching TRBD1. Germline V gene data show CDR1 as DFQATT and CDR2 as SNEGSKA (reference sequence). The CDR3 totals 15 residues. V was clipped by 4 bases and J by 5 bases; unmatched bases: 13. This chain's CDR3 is CSATGYRGIAETQYF. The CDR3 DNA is TGCAGTGCTACGGGATACAGGGGAATTGCCGAGACCCAGTACTTC.

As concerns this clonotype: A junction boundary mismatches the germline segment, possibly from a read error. The CDR3 DNA follows: TGTGCCAGCACCCGAGGTGTCAGACAAGAGATCCAGTACTTC. Its translation is CASTRGVRQEIQYF. This rearrangement joins TRBV12-3 or TRBV12-4 to TRBJ2-5, with D unclear. The CDR3 consists of 14 residues.

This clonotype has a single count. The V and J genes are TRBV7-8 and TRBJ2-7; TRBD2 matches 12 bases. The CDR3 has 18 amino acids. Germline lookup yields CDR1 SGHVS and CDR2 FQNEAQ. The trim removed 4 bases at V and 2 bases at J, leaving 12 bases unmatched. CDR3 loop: CASSSRKTSGRTAYEQYF. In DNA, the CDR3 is TGTGCCAGCAGCTCCAGGAAGACTAGCGGGAGAACAGCCTACGAGCAGTACTTC. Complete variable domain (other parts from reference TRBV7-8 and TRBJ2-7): GAGVSQSPRYKVAKRGQDVALRCDPISGHVSLFWYQQALGQGPEFLTYFQNEAQLDKSGLPSDRFFAERPEGSVSTLKIQRTQQEDSAVYLCASSSRKTSGRTAYEQYFGPGTRLTVT.

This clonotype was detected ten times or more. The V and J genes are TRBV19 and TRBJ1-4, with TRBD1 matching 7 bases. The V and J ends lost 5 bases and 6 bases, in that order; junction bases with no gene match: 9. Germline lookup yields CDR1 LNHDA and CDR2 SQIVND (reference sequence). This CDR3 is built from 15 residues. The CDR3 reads CASSFPGGPDEKLFF. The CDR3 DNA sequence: TGTGCCAGTAGTTTTCCAGGGGGACCGGATGAAAAACTGTTTTTT.

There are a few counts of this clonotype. This CDR3 reads CASSQVDRTSQETQYF. CDR3 bases: TGTGCCAGCAGCCAAGTCGACCGGACATCGCAAGAGACCCAGTACTTC. This chain connects TRBV3-1 to TRBJ2-5, with D possibly being TRBD1 (5 bases). The CDR3 runs to 16 residues. V lost 1 base and J lost 2, with 14 bases in between. Per the germline V gene, CDR1 is LGHDT and CDR2 is YNNKEL (reference sequence).

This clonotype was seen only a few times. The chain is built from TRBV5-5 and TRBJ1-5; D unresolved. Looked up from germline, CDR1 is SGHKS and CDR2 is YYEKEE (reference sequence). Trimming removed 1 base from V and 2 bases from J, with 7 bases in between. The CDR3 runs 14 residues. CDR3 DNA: TGTGCCAGCAGCTTGAGTGAGGGCAATCAGCCCCAGCATTTT. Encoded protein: CASSLSEGNQPQHF.

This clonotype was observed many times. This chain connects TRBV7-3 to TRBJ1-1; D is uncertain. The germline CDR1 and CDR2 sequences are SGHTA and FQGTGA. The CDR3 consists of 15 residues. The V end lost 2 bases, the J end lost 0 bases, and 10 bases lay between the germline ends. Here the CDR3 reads CASSLSSQMNTEAFF. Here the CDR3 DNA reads TGTGCCAGCAGCTTATCAAGTCAGATGAACACTGAAGCTTTCTTT. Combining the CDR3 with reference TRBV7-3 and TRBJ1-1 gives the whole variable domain GAGVSQTPSNKVTEKGKYVELRCDPISGHTALYWYRQSLGQGPEFLIYFQGTGAADDSGLPNDRFFAVRPEGSVSTLKIQRTERGDSAVYLCASSLSSQMNTEAFFGQGTRLTVV.

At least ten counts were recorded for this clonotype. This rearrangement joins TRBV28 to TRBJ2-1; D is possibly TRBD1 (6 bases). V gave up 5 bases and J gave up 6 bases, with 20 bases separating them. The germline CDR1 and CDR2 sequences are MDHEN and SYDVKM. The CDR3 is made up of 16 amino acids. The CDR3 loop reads CASSAYRQGKGNEQFF. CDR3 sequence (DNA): TGTGCCAGCAGTGCATATCGCCAGGGGAAGGGCAATGAGCAGTTCTTC.

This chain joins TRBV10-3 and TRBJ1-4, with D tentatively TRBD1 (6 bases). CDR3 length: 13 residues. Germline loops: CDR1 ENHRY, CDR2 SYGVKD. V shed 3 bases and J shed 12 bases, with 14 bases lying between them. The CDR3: CAISDVGAQELFF. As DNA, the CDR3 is TGTGCCATCAGTGATGTGGGGGCCCAGGAACTGTTTTTT.

The chain's CDR3 is CASSQGAGGQTDTQYF. In DNA, the CDR3 is TGCGCCAGCAGCCAAGGTGCGGGGGGGCAAACAGATACGCAGTATTTT. The V gene is TRBV4-3, the J gene TRBJ2-3; 9 nucleotides match TRBD2. With V trimmed by 1 base and J by 3 bases, 5 bases remained unmatched. The CDR3 has 16 amino acids. Germline V lookup: CDR1 LGHNA, CDR2 YSLEER.

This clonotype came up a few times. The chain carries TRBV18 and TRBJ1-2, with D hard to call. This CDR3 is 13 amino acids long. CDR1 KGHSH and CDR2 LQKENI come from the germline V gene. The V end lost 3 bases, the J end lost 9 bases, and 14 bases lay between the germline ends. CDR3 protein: CASSPAGSDSYTF. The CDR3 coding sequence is TGTGCCAGCTCACCGGCAGGCTCCGATAGCTACACCTTC.

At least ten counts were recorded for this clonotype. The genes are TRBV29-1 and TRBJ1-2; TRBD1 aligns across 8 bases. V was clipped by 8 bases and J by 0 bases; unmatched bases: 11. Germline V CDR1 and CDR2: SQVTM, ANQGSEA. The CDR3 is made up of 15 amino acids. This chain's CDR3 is CSYSGDRRANYGYTF. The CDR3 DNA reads TGCAGCTACTCGGGGGACAGGAGAGCTAACTATGGCTACACCTTC.

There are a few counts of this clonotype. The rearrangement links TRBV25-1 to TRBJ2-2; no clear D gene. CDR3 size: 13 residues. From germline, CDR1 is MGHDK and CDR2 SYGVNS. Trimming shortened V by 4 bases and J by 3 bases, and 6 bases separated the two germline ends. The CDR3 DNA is TGTGCCAGCAGTGTTAGGGACACCGGGGAGCTGTTTTTT. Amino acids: CASSVRDTGELFF.

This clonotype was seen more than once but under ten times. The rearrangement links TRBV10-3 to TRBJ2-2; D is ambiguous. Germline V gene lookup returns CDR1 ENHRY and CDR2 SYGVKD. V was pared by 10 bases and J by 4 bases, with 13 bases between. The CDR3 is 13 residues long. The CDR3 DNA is TGTGCCACGGGTCAAGGCCTCACCGGGGAGCTGTTTTTT. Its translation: CATGQGLTGELFF.

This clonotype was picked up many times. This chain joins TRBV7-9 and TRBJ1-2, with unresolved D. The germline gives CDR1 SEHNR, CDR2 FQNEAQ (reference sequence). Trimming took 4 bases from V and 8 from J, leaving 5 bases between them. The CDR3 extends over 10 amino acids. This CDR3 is CASSSTGYTF. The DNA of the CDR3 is TGTGCCAGCAGCTCGACAGGCTACACCTTC.

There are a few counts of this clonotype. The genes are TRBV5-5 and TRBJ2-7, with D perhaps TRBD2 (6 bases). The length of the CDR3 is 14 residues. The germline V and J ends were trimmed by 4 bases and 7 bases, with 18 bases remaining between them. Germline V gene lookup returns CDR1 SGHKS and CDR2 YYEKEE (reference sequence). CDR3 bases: TGTGCCAGCAGCCCCGTGGAGGGCCGGAGGGAGCAGTACTTC. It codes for CASSPVEGRREQYF.

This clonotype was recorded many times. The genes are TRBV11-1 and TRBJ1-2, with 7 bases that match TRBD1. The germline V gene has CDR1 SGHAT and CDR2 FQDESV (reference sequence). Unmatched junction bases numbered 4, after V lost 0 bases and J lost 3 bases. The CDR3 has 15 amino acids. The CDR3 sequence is CASSLAATGDYGYTF. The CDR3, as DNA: TGTGCCAGCAGCTTAGCGGCAACAGGGGACTATGGCTACACCTTC.

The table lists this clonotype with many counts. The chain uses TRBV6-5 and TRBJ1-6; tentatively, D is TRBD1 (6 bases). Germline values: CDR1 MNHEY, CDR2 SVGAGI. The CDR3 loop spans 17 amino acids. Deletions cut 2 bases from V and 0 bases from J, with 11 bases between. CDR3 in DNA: TGTGCCAGCAGTTACCAGGGGACGAGCTCCTATAATTCACCCCTCCACTTT. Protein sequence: CASSYQGTSSYNSPLHF.

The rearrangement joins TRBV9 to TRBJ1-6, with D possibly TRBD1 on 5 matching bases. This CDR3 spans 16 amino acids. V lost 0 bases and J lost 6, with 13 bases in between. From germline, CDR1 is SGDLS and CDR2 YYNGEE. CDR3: CASSVAIQAPNSPLHF. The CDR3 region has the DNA TGTGCCAGCAGCGTAGCTATACAGGCGCCTAATTCACCCCTCCACTTT.

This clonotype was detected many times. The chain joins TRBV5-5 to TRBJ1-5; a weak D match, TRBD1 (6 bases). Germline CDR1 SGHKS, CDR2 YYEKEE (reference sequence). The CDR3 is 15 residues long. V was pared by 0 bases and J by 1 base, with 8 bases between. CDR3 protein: CASSLEGVSNQPQHF. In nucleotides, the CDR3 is TGTGCCAGCAGCTTGGAGGGGGTCAGCAATCAGCCCCAGCATTTT.

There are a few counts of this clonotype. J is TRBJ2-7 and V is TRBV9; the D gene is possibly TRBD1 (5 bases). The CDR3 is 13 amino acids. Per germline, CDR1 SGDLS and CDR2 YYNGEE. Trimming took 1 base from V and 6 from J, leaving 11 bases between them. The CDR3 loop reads CASSVFWGSEQYF. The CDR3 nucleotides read TGTGCCAGCAGCGTATTTTGGGGCTCCGAGCAGTACTTC.

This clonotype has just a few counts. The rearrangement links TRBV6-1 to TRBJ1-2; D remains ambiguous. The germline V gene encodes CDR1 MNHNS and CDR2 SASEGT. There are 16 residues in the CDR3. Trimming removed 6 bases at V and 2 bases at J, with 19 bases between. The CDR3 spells CASRRLAGSENYGYTF. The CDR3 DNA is TGTGCCAGCAGGAGACTAGCAGGATCCGAGAACTATGGCTACACCTTC.

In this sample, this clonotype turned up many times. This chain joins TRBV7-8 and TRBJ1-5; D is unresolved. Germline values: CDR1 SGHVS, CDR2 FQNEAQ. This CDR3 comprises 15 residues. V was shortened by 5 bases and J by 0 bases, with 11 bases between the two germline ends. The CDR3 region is CASSAQADSNQPQHF. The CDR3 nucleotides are TGTGCCAGCAGCGCTCAGGCCGATAGCAATCAGCCCCAGCATTTT.

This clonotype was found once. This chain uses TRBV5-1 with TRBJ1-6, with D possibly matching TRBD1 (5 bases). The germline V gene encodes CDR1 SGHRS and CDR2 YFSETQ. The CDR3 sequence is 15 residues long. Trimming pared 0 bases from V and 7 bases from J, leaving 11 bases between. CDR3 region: CASSLEGRGNSPLHF. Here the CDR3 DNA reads TGCGCCAGCAGCTTGGAGGGTAGGGGCAATTCACCCCTCCACTTT. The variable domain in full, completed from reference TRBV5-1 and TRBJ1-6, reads KAGVTQTPRYLIKTRGQQVTLSCSPISGHRSVSWYQQTPGQGLQFLFEYFSETQRNKGNFPGRFSGRQFSNSRSEMNVSTLELGDSALYLCASSLEGRGNSPLHFGNGTRLTVT.

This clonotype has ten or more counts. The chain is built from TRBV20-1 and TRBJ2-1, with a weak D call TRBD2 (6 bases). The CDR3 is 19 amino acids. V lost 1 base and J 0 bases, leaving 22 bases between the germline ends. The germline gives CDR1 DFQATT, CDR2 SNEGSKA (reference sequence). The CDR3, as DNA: TGCAGTGCTAGAGGGTGGGGGGTCAGTCATTTCAGCTCCTACAATGAGCAGTTCTTC. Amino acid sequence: CSARGWGVSHFSSYNEQFF.

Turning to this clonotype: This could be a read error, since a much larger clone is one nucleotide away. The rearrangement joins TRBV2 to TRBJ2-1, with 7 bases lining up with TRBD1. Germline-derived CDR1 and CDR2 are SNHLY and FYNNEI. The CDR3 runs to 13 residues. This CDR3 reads CTSRGDSYNEQFF. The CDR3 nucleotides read TGTACCAGCAGAGGGGACAGTTACAATGAGCAGTTCTTC.

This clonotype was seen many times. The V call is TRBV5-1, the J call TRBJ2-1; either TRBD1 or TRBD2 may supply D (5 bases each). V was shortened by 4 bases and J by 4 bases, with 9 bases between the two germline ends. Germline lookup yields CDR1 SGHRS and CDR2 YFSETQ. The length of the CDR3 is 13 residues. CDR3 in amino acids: CASSTGRYNEQFF. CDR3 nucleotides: TGCGCCAGCAGCACGGGACGATACAATGAGCAGTTCTTC.

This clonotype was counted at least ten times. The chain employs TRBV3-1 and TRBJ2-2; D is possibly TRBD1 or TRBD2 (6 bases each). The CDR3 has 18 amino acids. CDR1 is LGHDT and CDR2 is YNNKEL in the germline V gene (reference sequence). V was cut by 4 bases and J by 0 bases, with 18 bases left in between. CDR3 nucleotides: TGTGCCAGCAGCCCTCAAGCCCCGGGGGCTGCGAACACCGGGGAGCTGTTTTTT. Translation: CASSPQAPGAANTGELFF.